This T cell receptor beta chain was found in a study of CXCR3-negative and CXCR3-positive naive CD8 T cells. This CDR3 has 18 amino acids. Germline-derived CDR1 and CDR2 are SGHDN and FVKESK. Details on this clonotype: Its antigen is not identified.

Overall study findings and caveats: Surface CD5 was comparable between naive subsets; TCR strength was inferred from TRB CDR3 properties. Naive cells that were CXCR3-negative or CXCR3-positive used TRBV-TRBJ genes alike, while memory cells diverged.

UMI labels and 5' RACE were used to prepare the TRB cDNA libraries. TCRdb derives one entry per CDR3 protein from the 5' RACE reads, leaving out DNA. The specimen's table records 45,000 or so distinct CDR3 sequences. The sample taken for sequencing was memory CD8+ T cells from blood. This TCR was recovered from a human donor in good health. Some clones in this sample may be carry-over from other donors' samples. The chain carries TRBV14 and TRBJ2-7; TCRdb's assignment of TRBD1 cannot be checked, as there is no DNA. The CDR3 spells CASSQELGEAGTSYEQYF.